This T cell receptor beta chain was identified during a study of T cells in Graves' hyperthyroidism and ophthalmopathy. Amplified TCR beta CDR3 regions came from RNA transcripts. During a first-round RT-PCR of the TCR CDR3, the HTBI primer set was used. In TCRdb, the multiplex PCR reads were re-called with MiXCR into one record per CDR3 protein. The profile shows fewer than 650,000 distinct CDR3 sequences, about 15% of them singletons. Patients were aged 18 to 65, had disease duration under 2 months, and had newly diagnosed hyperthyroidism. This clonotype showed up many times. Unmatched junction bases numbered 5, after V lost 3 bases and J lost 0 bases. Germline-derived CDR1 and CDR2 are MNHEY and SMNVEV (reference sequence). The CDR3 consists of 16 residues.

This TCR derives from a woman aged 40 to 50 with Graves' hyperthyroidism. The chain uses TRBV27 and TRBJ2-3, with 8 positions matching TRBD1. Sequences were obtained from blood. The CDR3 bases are TGTGCCAGCAGTTTCACAGGGGGTACTAGCACAGATACGCAGTATTTT. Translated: CASSFTGGTSTDTQYF.